This T cell receptor (beta chain) is drawn from a study of identical twins. Each donor was a healthy Caucasian. In this sample, this clonotype turned up many times. The CDR3 spans 15 residues. CDR1 is MDHEN and CDR2 is SYDVKM in the germline V gene. Trimming stripped 5 bases from V and 0 bases from J, with 11 bases between. TCRdb itself ran the 5' RACE reads through MiXCR, one entry per CDR3 protein. The sample has about 260,000 distinct CDR3 sequences; 5.5% to 8% are singletons. The same sample was also used in a study of yellow fever vaccine responses in identical twins.

The receptor's source is a woman under 30 in good health. V gene TRBV28 combines with J gene TRBJ1-3; maybe TRBD1 (5 bases). Sample: memory (CD45RO+) T cells sorted from blood. The CDR3 DNA reads as TGTGCCAGCAGTCCTTCGGGACCCTCTGGAAACACCATATATTTT. It is translated as CASSPSGPSGNTIYF.